A selection of T cell receptor beta chains follows, all from one sample in a study of cytomegalovirus exposure and HLA in healthy donors. Sequenced by immunoSEQ multiplex PCR; TCRdb stores in-frame clones only, minus some. The repertoire includes fewer than 85,000 clones, 74% of them detected once, and roughly 9.1% sits in the top ten. The specimen was PBMCs. These receptor sequences come from a man aged 35-49 years in good health and CMV-seropositive. Both conserved end residues are part of each CDR3. A D gene is named only where the DNA matches it firmly. Expanded clones get a size class; other rows say once, few or many, or leave the size out.

clone size,V gene,D gene,J gene,CDR3 DNA,CDR3 protein
.,TRBV28,.,TRBJ1-2,TGTGCCAGCAGTTCCCCCCAGAAGGTGGGAGACTATGGCTACACCTTC,CASSSPQKVGDYGYTF
.,TRBV6-6,TRBD1,TRBJ1-4,TGTGCCAGCAGGCCCTCGGACAGGCCTTTAATGAAAAAGGTTTTT,CASRPSDRPLMKKVF
.,TRBV5-5,.,TRBJ2-2,TGTGCCAGCACCTCGGAGGATCAACTTCAGAACACCGGGGAGCTGTTTTTT,CASTSEDQLQNTGELFF
.,TRBV5-4,TRBD2,TRBJ2-5,TGTGCCAGCAGCTTACGGGGGGGCCGGGAGCAGTACTTC,CASSLRGGREQYF
.,TRBV5-1,TRBD1,TRBJ1-2,TGCGCCAGCACATACGGGACAGGGCCCTCTTATGGCTACACCTTC,CASTYGTGPSYGYTF
.,TRBV7-2,TRBD1,TRBJ2-5,TGTGCCAGCAGCAGGACAGGGTTCCAAGAGACCCAGTACTTC,CASSRTGFQETQYF
.,TRBV28,.,TRBJ1-2,TGTGCCAGCAGTTTACGGGGTAGCGGCTACACCTTC,CASSLRGSGYTF
once,TRBV7-2,TRBD2,TRBJ2-1,TGTGCCAGCAGCTTAGAAGGCGGGGGGGCCTACAATGAGCAGTTCTTC,CASSLEGGGAYNEQFF
once,TRBV6-1,TRBD1,TRBJ1-2,TGTGCCAGCAGTGAGCGAGGACAGGGGGCAAATGGCTACACCTTC,CASSERGQGANGYTF
few,TRBV19,.,TRBJ2-1,TGTGCCAGCCGAGGGTTAGCGGACAATGAGCAGTTCTTC,CASRGLADNEQFF
.,TRBV9,.,TRBJ1-4,TGTGCCAGCACCCAGGGTACAACTAATGAAAAACTGTTTTTT,CASTQGTTNEKLFF
few,TRBV7-6,.,TRBJ1-6,TGTGCCAGCAGCATCCAATCCGGGAGCAGTAATTCACCCCTCCACTTT,CASSIQSGSSNSPLHF
.,TRBV9,TRBD1,TRBJ1-6,TGTGCCAGCAGCTTAGAAACAGGGGGTAATTCACCCCTCCACTTT,CASSLETGGNSPLHF
.,TRBV6-1,.,TRBJ2-7,TGTGCCAGCAGTGAAGATGGGGACTCTACCGAGCAGTACTTC,CASSEDGDSTEQYF
once,TRBV11-2,TRBD1,TRBJ2-4,TGTGCCAGCAGCTCACCGGGACAGAAAAACATTCAGTACTTC,CASSSPGQKNIQYF
.,TRBV2,TRBD1,TRBJ2-7,TGTGCCAGCAGTTTAGGACAGGGCTACGAGCAGTACTTC,CASSLGQGYEQYF
.,TRBV10-3,.,TRBJ1-4,TGTGCCATCACGGACAGCCTCAATGAAAAACTGTTTTTT,CAITDSLNEKLFF
.,TRBV4-3,TRBD2,TRBJ2-3,TGCGCCAGCAGCCAAGATAGCGGGGGGGCCGGGAATACGCAGTATTTT,CASSQDSGGAGNTQYF
.,TRBV11-2,TRBD1,TRBJ2-7,TGTGCCAGCAGCTTAGATCGTCAGGGGGCGCCCGAGCAGTACTTC,CASSLDRQGAPEQYF
.,TRBV7-6,.,TRBJ2-3,TGTGCCAGCAGCTTAGCCAGGATTCCAGATACGCAGTATTTT,CASSLARIPDTQYF
few,TRBV4-2,.,TRBJ1-4,TGTGCCAGCACCACTTCCCGGACTGGGAATGAAAAACTGTTTTTT,CASTTSRTGNEKLFF
.,TRBV5-1,TRBD2,TRBJ2-1,TGCGCCAGCAGCCAGAGACTAGCGGGAGGATTGGGAGAGCAGTTCTTC,CASSQRLAGGLGEQFF
.,TRBV7-2,TRBD2,TRBJ2-7,TGTGCCAGCAGCTTAGCGGAATATTCTAGCGGTCGCTACGAGCAGTACTTC,CASSLAEYSSGRYEQYF
.,TRBV7-2,TRBD2,TRBJ2-3,TGTGCCAGCAGCTTACCGTCTTCTAGCGGGAGGTCATATACGCAGTATTTT,CASSLPSSSGRSYTQYF
few,TRBV6-1,.,TRBJ1-6,TGTGCCAGCAGAGAAACAGGGCGCCCCGCATATAATTCACCCCTCCACTTT,CASRETGRPAYNSPLHF
.,TRBV6-1,.,TRBJ2-7,TGCGCCAGCACCCTAATAGCGGCCTCCTACGAGCAGTACTTC,CASTLIAASYEQYF
.,TRBV28,TRBD1,TRBJ2-7,TGTGCCAGCAGCCAGGGGGTGTCAGGCGACGAGCAGTACTTC,CASSQGVSGDEQYF
.,TRBV29-1,.,TRBJ1-4,TGCAGCGTCGCCACAGGGGAAAAACTGTTTTTT,CSVATGEKLFF
.,TRBV10-3,TRBD2,TRBJ2-1,TGTGCCATCAGTGAACCTAGCGGGGGCCGTAATGAGCAGTTCTTC,CAISEPSGGRNEQFF
.,TRBV9,.,TRBJ2-3,TGTGCCAGCAGCGTTGGAGATTCGCCAGATACGCAGTATTTT,CASSVGDSPDTQYF
.,TRBV4-1,.,TRBJ1-4,TGCGCCAGCAGCGACAGAGCAACTAATGAAAAACTGTTTTTT,CASSDRATNEKLFF
few,TRBV11-2,.,TRBJ1-3,TGTGCCAGCAGCCTATCCAGAAACACCATATATTTT,CASSLSRNTIYF
.,TRBV30,.,TRBJ2-7,TGTGCCTGGGGCGAGGCGAAGGTTCTCGAGCAGTACTTC,CAWGEAKVLEQYF
.,TRBV30,.,TRBJ2-1,TGTGCCTCAAAAAGGGGGAGCGCCTACAATGAGCAGTTCTTC,CASKRGSAYNEQFF
.,TRBV11-2,.,TRBJ1-1,TGTGCCAGCAGCTTAGAACCTGGCCCGTCCTCTGAAGCTTTCTTT,CASSLEPGPSSEAFF
.,TRBV13,TRBD2,TRBJ2-1,TGTGCCAGCAGTATGACTAGCGGGAGGGCCCAGTTCCAGAGCTCCTACAATGAGCAGTTCTTC,CASSMTSGRAQFQSSYNEQFF
.,TRBV30,TRBD2,TRBJ2-5,TGTGCCTGGGAGTCTAGCGGGTTGCAAGAGACCCAGTACTTC,CAWESSGLQETQYF
few,TRBV4-2,.,TRBJ2-2,TGTGCCAGCAGCCAAGTTTTGCCGGGAGTGGCCGGGGAGCTGTTTTTT,CASSQVLPGVAGELFF
.,TRBV29-1,TRBD2,TRBJ2-7,TGCAGCGCCGCGGGAGGATCCTACGAGCAGTACTTC,CSAAGGSYEQYF
.,TRBV9,TRBD2,TRBJ2-1,TGTGCCAGCAGCTCCCTAGCGGGAACGCGGGAGCAGTTCTTC,CASSSLAGTREQFF
.,TRBV5-1,TRBD1,TRBJ2-7,TGCGCCAGCAGCCCAGGACAGGGTAAATCGTGGGGGCACGAGCAGTACTTC,CASSPGQGKSWGHEQYF
.,TRBV30,.,TRBJ2-7,TGTGCCTGGGCTTCTACAGGGTGGGAGCAGTACTTC,CAWASTGWEQYF
.,TRBV18,TRBD1,TRBJ1-4,TGTGCCAGCTCACCATCACAGGGGGCTGAAAAACTGTTTTTT,CASSPSQGAEKLFF
.,TRBV18,.,TRBJ2-3,TGTGCCAGCCCACCACTTAGCGTGGATACGCAGTATTTT,CASPPLSVDTQYF
.,TRBV19,.,TRBJ1-5,TGTGCCAGTACCTGGCCGGGTAATCAGCCCCAGCATTTT,CASTWPGNQPQHF
.,TRBV9,TRBD1,TRBJ2-7,TGTGCCAGCAGCCCAAGGGACAGGACGTCCTACGAGCAGTACTTC,CASSPRDRTSYEQYF
.,TRBV6-1,.,TRBJ1-4,TGTGCCAGCAGGGAGGGGCAGGCCGGAAAACTGTTTTTT,CASREGQAGKLFF
.,TRBV7-9,TRBD1,TRBJ2-3,TGTGCCAGCAGCTTAGATAAGACAGGGGGGATTTTT,CASSLDKTGGIF
.,TRBV4-3,.,TRBJ2-1,TGCGCCAGCAGCCAAGGGGGACAAATGGGTCAGTTCTTC,CASSQGGQMGQFF
.,TRBV6-5,TRBD1,TRBJ1-5,TGTGCCAGCAGGGGACAGGGGGCCGGACAGCCCCAGCATTTT,CASRGQGAGQPQHF
.,TRBV11-3,.,TRBJ2-1,TGTGCCAGCAGCTTAGCGGGAGAAATAAATGAGCAGTTCTTC,CASSLAGEINEQFF
.,TRBV29-1,TRBD1,TRBJ2-3,TGCAGCGCCGCCAGGGGACAGGGGGCCACAGATACGCAGTATTTT,CSAARGQGATDTQYF
.,TRBV28,TRBD1,TRBJ1-6,TGTGCCAGCAGTTTACTCAGGGGGCGCACTAATTCACCCCTCCACTTT,CASSLLRGRTNSPLHF
few,TRBV6-1,TRBD1,TRBJ1-3,TGTGCCACGGCCCGGGGACAGGGATCTGGAAACACCATATATTTT,CATARGQGSGNTIYF